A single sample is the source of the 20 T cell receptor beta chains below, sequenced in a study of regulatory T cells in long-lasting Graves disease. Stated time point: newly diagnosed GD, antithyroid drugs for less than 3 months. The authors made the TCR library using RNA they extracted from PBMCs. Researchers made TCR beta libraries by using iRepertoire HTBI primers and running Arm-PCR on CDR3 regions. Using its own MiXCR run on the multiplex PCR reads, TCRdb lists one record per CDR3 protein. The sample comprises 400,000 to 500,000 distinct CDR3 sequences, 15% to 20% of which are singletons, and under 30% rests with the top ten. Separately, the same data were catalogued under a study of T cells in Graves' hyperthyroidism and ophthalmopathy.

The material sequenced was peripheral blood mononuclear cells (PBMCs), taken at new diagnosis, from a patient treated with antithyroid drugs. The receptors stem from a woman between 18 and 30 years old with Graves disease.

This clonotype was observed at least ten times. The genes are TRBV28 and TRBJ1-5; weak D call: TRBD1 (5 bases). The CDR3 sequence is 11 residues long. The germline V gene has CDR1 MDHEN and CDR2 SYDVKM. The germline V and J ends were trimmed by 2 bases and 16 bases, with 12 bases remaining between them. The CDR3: CASSLEGFVHF. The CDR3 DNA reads TGTGCCAGCAGTTTAGAGGGGTTTGTCCATTTT.

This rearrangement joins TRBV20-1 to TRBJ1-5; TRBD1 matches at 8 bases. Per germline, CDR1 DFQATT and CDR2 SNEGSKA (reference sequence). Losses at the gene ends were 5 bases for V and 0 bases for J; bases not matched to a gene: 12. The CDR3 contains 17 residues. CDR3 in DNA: TGCAGTGCTCCTCGGACAGGGAGAGGTGCTAGCAATCAGCCCCAGCATTTT. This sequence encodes CSAPRTGRGASNQPQHF.

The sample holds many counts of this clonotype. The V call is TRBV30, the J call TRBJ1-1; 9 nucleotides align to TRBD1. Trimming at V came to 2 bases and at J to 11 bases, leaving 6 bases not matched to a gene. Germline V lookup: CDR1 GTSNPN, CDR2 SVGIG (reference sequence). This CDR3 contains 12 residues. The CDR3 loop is CAWSLQGARAFF. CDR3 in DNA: TGTGCCTGGAGTCTACAGGGGGCGCGGGCTTTCTTT.

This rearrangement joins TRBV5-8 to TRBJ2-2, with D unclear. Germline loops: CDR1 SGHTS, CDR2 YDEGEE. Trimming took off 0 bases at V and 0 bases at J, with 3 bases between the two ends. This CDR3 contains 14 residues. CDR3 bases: TGTGCCAGCAGCTTGGTTTCGAACACCGGGGAGCTGTTTTTT. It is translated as CASSLVSNTGELFF. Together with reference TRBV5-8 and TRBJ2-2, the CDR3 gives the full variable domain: EAGVTQSPTHLIKTRGQQATLRCSPISGHTSVYWYQQALGLGLQFLLWYDEGEERNRGNFPPRFSGRQFPNYSSELNVNALELEDSALYLCASSLVSNTGELFFGEGSRLTVL.

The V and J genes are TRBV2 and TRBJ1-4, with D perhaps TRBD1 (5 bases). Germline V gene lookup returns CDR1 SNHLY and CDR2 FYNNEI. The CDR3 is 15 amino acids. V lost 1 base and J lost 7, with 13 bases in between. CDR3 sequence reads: CASSEDGARGEKLFF. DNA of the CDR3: TGTGCCAGCAGTGAAGATGGGGCGCGGGGTGAAAAACTGTTTTTT.

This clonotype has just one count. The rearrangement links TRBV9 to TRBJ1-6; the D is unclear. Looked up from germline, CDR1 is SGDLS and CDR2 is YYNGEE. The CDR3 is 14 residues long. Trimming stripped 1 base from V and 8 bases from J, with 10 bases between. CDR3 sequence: CASSVQVADSPLHF. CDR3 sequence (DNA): TGTGCCAGCAGCGTACAGGTCGCAGATTCACCCCTCCACTTT.

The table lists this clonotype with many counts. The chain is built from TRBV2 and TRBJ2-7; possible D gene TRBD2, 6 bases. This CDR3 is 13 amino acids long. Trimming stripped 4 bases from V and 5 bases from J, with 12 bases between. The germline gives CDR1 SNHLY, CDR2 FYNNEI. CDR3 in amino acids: CASSGEEGNEQYF. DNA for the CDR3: TGTGCCAGCAGTGGAGAGGAGGGGAACGAGCAGTACTTC.

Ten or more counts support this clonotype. CDR3 sequence (DNA): TGTGCCAGCACGTCCCCGGATAACACTGAAGCTTTCTTT. Protein product: CASTSPDNTEAFF. This chain uses TRBV28 with TRBJ1-1; D call uncertain. The CDR3 has 13 residues. Germline lookup yields CDR1 MDHEN and CDR2 SYDVKM. Trimming took off 7 bases at V and 2 bases at J, with 11 bases between the two ends.

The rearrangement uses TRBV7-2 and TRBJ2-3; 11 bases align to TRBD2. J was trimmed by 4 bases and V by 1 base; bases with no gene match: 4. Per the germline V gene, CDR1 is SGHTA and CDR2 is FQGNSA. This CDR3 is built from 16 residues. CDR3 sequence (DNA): TGTGCCAGCAGCTTAGGACTAGCGGGATTCCCAGATACGCAGTATTTT. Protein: CASSLGLAGFPDTQYF.

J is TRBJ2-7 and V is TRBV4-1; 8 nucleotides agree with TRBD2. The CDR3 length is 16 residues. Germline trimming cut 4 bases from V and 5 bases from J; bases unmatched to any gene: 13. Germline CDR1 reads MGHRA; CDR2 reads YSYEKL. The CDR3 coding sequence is TGCGCCAGCAGCCGGGGCCCCGGGACTAGTCGGGACGAGCAGTACTTC. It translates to CASSRGPGTSRDEQYF.

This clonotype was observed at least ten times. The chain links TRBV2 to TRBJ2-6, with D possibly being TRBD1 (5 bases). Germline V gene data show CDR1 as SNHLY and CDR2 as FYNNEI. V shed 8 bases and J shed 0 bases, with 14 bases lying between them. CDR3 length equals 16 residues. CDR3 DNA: TGTGCCAGCCGTCAGGGTCGGGTCTCTGGGGCCAACGTCCTGACTTTC. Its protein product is CASRQGRVSGANVLTF.

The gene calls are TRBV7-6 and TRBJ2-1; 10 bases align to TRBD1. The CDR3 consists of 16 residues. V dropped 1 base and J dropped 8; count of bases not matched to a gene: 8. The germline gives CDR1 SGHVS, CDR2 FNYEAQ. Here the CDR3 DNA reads TGTGCCAGCAGCTTAGGGGGGTGGACAGGGGGAGATGAGCAGTTCTTC. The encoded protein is CASSLGGWTGGDEQFF. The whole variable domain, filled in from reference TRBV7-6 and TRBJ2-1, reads GAGVSQSPRYKVTKRGQDVALRCDPISGHVSLYWYRQALGQGPEFLTYFNYEAQQDKSGLPNDRFSAERPEGSISTLTIQRTEQRDSAMYRCASSLGGWTGGDEQFFGPGTRLTVL.

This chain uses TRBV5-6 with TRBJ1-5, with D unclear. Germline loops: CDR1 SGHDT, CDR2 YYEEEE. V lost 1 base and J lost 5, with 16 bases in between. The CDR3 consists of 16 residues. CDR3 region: CASSLYSLVIHQPQHF. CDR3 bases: TGTGCCAGCAGCTTGTATTCTTTGGTGATTCATCAGCCCCAGCATTTT.

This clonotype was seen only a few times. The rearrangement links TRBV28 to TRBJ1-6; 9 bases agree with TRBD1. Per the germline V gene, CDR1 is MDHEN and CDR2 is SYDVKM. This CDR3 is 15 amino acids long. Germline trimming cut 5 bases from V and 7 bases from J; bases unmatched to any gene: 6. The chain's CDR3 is CASSLQGARNSPLHF. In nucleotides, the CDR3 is TGTGCCAGCAGTCTACAGGGGGCAAGAAATTCACCCCTCCACTTT.

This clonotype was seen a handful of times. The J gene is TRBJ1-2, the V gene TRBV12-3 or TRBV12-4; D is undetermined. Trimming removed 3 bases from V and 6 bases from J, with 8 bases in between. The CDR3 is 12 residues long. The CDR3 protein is CASSFITDGYTF. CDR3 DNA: TGTGCCAGCAGTTTCATCACAGATGGCTACACCTTC.

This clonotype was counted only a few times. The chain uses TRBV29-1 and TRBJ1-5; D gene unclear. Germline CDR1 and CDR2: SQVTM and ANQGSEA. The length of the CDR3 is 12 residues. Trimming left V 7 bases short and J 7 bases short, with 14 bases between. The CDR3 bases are TGCAGCGCTGTGAGTTTCGGGCAGCCCCAGCATTTT. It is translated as CSAVSFGQPQHF.

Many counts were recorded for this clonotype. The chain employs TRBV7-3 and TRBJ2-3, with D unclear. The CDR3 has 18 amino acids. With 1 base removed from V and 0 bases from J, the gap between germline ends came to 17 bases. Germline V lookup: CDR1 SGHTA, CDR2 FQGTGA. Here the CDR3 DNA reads TGTGCCAGCAGCTTAAGTTCAAGCGACTGGTCTAGCACAGATACGCAGTATTTT. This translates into CASSLSSSDWSSTDTQYF.

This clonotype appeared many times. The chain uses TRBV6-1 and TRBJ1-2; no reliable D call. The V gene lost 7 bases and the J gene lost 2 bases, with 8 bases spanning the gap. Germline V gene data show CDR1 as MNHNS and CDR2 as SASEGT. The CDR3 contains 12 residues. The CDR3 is CASKSGNYGYTF. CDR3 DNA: TGTGCCAGCAAAAGCGGCAACTATGGCTACACCTTC.

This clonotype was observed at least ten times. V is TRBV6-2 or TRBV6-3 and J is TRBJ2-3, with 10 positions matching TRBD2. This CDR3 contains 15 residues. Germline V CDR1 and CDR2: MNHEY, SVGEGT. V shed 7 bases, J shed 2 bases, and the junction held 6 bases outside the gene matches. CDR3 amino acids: CASTNGLADTDTQYF. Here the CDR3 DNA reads TGTGCCAGCACCAATGGACTAGCGGACACAGATACGCAGTATTTT.

The CDR3 is CASSATGVTGELFF. The CDR3, as DNA: TGTGCCAGCAGTGCCACAGGGGTCACCGGGGAGCTGTTTTTT. The chain recombines TRBV6-2 or TRBV6-3 with TRBJ2-2; TRBD1 agrees at 7 bases. J gave up 4 bases and V 5 bases, and 4 bases lay outside the gene matches. This CDR3 contains 14 residues. Germline CDR1 is MNHEY and CDR2 is SVGEGT.